This TCR beta chain was sequenced in a study of T cell repertoires in breast cancer. Study details: Samples were breast cancer tumors, lymph nodes and blood from patients, and control blood. Of the roughly 19 tumors, the majority were ER+/PR+.

Primers covering all TCR V genes were used in emulsion RT-PCR on CD8+ T cells. The CDR3 totals 14 residues. Trimming cost V 6 bases and J 3 bases; bases outside gene matches: 9. The germline V gene has CDR1 SQVTM and CDR2 ANQGSEA. A word on this clonotype: Its target is not known.

Notes on the study in general: TCR overlap with tumor was around 8% in involved nodes and around 2% in tumor-free nodes.

During the second nested PCR, blocking oligonucleotides suppressed genes that were not paired. Using its own MiXCR run on the emulsion pairing reads, TCRdb lists one record per CDR3 protein. Of some 37,000 distinct CDR3 sequences listed, about 48% are singletons. V usage is TRBV29-1 and J usage is TRBJ1-2; TRBD1 agrees at 8 bases. The specimen sequenced was CD8+ T cells. The receptor was isolated from a pool of human donors with breast cancer or a healthy control (not recorded which). CDR3: CSVTLLTGDYGYTF. The CDR3 DNA reads TGCAGCGTCACCCTCCTGACAGGGGACTATGGCTACACCTTC.